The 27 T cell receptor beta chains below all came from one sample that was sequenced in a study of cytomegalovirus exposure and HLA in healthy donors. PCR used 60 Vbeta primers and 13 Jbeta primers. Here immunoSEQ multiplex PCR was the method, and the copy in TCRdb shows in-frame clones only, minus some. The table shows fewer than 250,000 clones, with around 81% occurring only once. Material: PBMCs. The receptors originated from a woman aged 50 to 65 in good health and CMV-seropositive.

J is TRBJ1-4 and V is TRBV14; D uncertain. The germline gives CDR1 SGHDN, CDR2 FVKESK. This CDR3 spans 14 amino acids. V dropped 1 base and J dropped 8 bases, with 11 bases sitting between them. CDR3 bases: TGTGCCAGCAGCCAAGCGGGTAGGAAGGAAAAACTGTTTTTT. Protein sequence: CASSQAGRKEKLFF. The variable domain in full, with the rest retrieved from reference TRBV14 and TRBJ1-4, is EAGVTQFPSHSVIEKGQTVTLRCDPISGHDNLYWYRRVMGKEIKFLLHFVKESKQDESGMPNNRFLAERTGGTYSTLKVQPAELEDSGVYFCASSQAGRKEKLFFGSGTQLSVL.

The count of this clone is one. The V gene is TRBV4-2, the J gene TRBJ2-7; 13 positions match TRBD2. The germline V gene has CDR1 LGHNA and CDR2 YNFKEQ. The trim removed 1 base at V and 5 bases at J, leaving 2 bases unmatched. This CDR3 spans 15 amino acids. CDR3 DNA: TGTGCCAGCAGCCAAGGGGGACTAGCGGGGAACGAGCAGTACTTC. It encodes CASSQGGLAGNEQYF.

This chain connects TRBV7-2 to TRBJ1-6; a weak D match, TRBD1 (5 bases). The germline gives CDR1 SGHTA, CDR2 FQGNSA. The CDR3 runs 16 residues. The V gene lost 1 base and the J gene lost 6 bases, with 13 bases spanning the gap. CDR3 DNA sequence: TGTGCCAGCAGCTTAGTGGGTCAGGGTCTTAATTCACCCCTCCACTTT. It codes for CASSLVGQGLNSPLHF.

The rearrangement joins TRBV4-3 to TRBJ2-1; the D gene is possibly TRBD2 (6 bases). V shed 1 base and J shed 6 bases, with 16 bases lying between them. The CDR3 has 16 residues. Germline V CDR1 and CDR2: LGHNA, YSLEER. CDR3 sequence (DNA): TGCGCCAGCAGCCAAGTTTCACAGGTGGGAGGCAATGAGCAGTTCTTC. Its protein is CASSQVSQVGGNEQFF.

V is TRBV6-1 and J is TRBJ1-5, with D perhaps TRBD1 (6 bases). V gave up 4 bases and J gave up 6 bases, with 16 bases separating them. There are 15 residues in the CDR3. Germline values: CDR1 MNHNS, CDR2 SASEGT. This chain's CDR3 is CASSAVRGASQPQHF. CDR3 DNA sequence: TGTGCCAGCAGTGCCGTTCGGGGGGCGAGTCAGCCCCAGCATTTT.

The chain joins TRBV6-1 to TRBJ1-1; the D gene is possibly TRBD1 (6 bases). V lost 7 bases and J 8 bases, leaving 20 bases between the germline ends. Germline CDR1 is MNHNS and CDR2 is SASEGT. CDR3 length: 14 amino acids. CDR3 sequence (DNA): TGTGCCAGCACTACTCTCCTGGACAGCAACGAAGCTTTCTTT. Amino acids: CASTTLLDSNEAFF.

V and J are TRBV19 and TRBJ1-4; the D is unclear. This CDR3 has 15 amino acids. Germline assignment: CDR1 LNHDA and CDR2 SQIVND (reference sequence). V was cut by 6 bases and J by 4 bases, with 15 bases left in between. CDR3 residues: CASSKPGSGNEKLFF. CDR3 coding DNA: TGTGCCAGTAGCAAACCGGGATCCGGTAATGAAAAACTGTTTTTT.

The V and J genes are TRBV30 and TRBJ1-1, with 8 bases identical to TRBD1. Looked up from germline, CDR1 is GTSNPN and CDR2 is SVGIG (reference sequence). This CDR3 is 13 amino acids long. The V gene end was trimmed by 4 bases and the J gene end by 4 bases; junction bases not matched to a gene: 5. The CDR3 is CAWKPGGFTEAFF. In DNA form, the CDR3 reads TGTGCCTGGAAACCAGGGGGCTTCACTGAAGCTTTCTTT. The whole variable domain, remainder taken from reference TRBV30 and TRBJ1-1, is SQTIHQWPATLVQPVGSPLSLECTVEGTSNPNLYWYRQAAGRGLQLLFYSVGIGQISSEVPQNLSASRPQDRQFILSSKKLLLSDSGFYLCAWKPGGFTEAFFGQGTRLTVV.

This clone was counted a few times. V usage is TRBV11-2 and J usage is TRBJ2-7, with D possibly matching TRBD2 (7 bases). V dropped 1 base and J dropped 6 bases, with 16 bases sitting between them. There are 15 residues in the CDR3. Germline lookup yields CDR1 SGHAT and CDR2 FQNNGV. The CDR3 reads CASSLVFGEGGEQYF. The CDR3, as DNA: TGTGCCAGCAGCTTAGTCTTCGGGGAGGGGGGCGAGCAGTACTTC.

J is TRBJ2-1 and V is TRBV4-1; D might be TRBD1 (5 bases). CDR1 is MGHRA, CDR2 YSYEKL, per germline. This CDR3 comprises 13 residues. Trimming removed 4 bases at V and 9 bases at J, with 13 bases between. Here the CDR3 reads CASSPQQAGEQFF. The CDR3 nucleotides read TGCGCCAGCAGCCCACAACAGGCAGGTGAGCAGTTCTTC.

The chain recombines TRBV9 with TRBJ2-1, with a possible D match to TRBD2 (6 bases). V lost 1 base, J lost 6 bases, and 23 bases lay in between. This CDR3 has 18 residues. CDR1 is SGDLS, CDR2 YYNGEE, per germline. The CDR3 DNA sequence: TGTGCCAGCAGCGTACGGGGGTCGGCGGCAAGGACTGGCAATGAGCAGTTCTTC. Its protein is CASSVRGSAARTGNEQFF.

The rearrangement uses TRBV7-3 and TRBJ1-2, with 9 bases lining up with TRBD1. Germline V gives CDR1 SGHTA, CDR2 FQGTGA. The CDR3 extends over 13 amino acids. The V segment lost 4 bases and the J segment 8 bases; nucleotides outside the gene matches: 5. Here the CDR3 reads CASSWGTGHGYTF. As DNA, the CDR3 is TGTGCCAGCAGCTGGGGGACAGGGCACGGCTACACCTTC.

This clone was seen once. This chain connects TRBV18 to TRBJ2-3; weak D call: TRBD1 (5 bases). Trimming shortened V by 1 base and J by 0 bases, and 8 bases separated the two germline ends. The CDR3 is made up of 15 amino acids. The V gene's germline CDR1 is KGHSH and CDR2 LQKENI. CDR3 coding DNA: TGTGCCAGCTCACCACGCACAGGCAGCACAGATACGCAGTATTTT. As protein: CASSPRTGSTDTQYF. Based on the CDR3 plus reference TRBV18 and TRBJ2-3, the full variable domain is NAGVMQNPRHLVRRRGQEARLRCSPMKGHSHVYWYRQLPEEGLKFMVYLQKENIIDESGMPKERFSAEFPKEGPSILRIQQVVRGDSAAYFCASSPRTGSTDTQYFGPGTRLTVL.

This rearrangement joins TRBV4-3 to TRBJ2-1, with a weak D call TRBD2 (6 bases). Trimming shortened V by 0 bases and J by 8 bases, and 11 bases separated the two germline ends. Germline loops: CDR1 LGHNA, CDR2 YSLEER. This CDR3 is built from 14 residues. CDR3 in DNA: TGCGCCAGCAGCCAAGATCGGGGGTCCGATGAGCAGTTCTTC. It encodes CASSQDRGSDEQFF.

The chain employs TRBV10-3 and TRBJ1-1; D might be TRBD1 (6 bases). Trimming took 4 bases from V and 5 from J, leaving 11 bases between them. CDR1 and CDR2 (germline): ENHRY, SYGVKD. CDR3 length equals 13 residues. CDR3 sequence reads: CAISGRGGTEAFF. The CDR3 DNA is TGTGCCATCAGTGGGAGGGGGGGAACTGAAGCTTTCTTT.

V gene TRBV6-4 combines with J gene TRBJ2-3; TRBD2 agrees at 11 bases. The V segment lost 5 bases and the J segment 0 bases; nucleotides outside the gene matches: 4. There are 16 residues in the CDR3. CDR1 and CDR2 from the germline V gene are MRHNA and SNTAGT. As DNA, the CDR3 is TGTGCCAGCAGTCCGACTAGCGGGGAGAGCACAGATACGCAGTATTTT. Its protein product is CASSPTSGESTDTQYF.

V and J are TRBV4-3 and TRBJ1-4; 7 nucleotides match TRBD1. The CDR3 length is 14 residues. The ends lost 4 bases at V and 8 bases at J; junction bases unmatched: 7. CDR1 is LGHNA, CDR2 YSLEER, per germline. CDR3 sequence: CASSLGTDGEKLFF. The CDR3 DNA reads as TGCGCCAGCAGCCTCGGGACAGACGGCGAAAAACTGTTTTTT.

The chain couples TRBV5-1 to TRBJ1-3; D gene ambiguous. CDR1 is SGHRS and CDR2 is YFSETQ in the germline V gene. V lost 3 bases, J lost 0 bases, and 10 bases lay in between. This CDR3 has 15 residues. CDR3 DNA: TGCGCCAGCAGCTCCGTGGGAGCCTCTGGAAACACCATATATTTT. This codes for CASSSVGASGNTIYF. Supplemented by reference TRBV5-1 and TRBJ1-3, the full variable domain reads KAGVTQTPRYLIKTRGQQVTLSCSPISGHRSVSWYQQTPGQGLQFLFEYFSETQRNKGNFPGRFSGRQFSNSRSEMNVSTLELGDSALYLCASSSVGASGNTIYFGEGSWLTVV.

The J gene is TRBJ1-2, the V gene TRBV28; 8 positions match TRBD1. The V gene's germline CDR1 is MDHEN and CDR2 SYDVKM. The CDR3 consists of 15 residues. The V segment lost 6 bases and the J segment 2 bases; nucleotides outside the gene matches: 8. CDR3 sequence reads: CASSSAGQVNYGYTF. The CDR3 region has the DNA TGTGCCAGCAGCTCCGCGGGACAGGTAAACTATGGCTACACCTTC.

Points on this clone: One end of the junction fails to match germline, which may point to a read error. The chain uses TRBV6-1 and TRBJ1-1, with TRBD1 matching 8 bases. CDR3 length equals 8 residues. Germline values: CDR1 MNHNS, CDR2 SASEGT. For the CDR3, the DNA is TGTGCCAGCAGACAGGGGGACTTT. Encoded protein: CASRQGDF.

The CDR3 protein is CASSPTSTAHEQYF. CDR3 DNA: TGCGCCAGCAGCCCAACATCGACAGCCCACGAGCAGTACTTC. The chain recombines TRBV4-1 with TRBJ2-7; D possibly corresponds to TRBD1 (5 bases). Germline V CDR1 and CDR2: MGHRA, YSYEKL. V was cut by 4 bases and J by 5 bases, with 15 bases left in between. This CDR3 contains 14 residues.

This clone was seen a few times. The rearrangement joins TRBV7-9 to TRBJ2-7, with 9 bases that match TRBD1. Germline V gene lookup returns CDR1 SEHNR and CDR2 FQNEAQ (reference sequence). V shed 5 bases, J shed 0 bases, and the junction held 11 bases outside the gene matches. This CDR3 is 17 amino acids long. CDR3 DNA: TGTGCCAGCAGCAGTCCCACCGACAGGGGGGTCTCCTACGAGCAGTACTTC. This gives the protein CASSSPTDRGVSYEQYF. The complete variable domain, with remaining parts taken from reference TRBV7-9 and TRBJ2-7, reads DTGVSQNPRHKITKRGQNVTFRCDPISEHNRLYWYRQTLGQGPEFLTYFQNEAQLEKSRLLSDRFSAERPKGSFSTLEIQRTEQGDSAMYLCASSSPTDRGVSYEQYFGPGTRLTVT.

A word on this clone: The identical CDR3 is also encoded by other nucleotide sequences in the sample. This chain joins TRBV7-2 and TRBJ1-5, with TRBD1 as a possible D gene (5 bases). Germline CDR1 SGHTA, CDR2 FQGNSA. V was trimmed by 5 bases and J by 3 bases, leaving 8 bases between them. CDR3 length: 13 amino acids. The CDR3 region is CASSPGSNQPQHF. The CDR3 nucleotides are TGTGCCAGCAGCCCAGGGTCCAATCAGCCCCAGCATTTT.

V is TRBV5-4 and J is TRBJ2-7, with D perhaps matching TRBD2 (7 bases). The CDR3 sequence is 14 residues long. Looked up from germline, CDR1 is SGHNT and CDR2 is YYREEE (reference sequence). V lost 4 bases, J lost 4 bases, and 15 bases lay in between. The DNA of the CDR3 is TGTGCCAGCAGCCCTCCCGGGGGGCGATACGAGCAGTACTTC. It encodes CASSPPGGRYEQYF.

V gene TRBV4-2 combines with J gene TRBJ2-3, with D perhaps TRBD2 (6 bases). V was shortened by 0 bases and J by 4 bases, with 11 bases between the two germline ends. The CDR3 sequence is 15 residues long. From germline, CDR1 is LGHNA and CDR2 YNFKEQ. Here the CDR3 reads CASSQDWRGADTQYF. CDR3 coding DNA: TGTGCCAGCAGCCAAGATTGGCGGGGAGCAGATACGCAGTATTTT.

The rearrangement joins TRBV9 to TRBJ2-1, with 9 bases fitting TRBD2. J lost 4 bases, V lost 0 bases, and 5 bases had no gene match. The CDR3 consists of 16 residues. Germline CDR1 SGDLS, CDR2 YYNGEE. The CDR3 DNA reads TGTGCCAGCAGCGTAGACGGCGGGGGGGGGTACAATGAGCAGTTCTTC. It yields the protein CASSVDGGGGYNEQFF.

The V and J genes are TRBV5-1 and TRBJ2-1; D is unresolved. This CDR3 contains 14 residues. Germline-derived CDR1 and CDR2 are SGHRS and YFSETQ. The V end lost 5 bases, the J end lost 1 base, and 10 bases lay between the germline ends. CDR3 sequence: CASSAHISYNEQFF. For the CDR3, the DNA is TGCGCCAGCAGTGCGCATATTTCCTACAATGAGCAGTTCTTC. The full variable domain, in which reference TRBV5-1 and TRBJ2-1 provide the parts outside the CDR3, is KAGVTQTPRYLIKTRGQQVTLSCSPISGHRSVSWYQQTPGQGLQFLFEYFSETQRNKGNFPGRFSGRQFSNSRSEMNVSTLELGDSALYLCASSAHISYNEQFFGPGTRLTVL.